This TCR beta chain comes out of a study of T cell repertoires in cytomegalovirus infection. Study overall: Indications of both CMV infection and matching HLA type were provided by public TCR beta signatures.

General study points: Summed frequency of public TCR beta families distinguished CMV carriers with the relevant HLA. Predominance within the ex vivo response was attributable to HLA-C-restricted CMV-specific TCR beta clonotypes.

This clonotype has a count of ten or more. Antigen specificity is unknown. TCRdb itself ran the reads through MiXCR, one entry per CDR3 protein. The sample records roughly 730,000 distinct CDR3 sequences, roughly 36% being singletons. Germline V lookup: CDR1 SGHTA, CDR2 FQGNSA. The CDR3 runs to 14 residues. The V end lost 1 base, the J end lost 3 bases, and 8 bases lay between the germline ends. This sequence was found in a human donor in good health (CMV status not recorded). Some clones in this sample may be carry-over from other donors' samples. The sample here was cultured PBMCs, taken from culture after CMV antigen stimulation. The chain recombines TRBV7-2 with TRBJ2-3, with D tentatively TRBD1 (5 bases). The CDR3 region is CASSLGSGTDTQYF. The CDR3, as DNA: TGTGCCAGCAGCTTAGGTTCAGGGACAGATACGCAGTATTTT.